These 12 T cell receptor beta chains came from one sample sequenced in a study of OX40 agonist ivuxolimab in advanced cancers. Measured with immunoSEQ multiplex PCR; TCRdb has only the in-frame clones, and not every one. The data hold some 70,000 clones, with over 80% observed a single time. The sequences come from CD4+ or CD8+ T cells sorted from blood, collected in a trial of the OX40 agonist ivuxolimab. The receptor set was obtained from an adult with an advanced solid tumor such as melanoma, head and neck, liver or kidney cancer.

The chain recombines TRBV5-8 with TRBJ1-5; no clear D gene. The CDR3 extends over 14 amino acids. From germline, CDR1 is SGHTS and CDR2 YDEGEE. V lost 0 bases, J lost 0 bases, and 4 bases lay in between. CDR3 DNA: TGTGCCAGCAGCTTGGACGGTAGCAATCAGCCCCAGCATTTT. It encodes CASSLDGSNQPQHF.

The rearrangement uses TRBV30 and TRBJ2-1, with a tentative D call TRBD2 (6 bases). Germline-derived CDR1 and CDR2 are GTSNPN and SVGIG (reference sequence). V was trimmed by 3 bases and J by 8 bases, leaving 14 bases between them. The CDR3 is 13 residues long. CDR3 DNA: TGTGCCTGGAGGACACGGGAGCTCGATGAGCAGTTCTTC. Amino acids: CAWRTRELDEQFF.

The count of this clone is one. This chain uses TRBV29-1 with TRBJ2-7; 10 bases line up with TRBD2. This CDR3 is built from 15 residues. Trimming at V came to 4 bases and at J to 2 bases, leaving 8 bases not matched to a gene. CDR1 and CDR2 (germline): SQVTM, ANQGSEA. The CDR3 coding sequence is TGCAGCGTTGGAAAACTAGCGGGGACAACCTACGAGCAGTACTTC. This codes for CSVGKLAGTTYEQYF.

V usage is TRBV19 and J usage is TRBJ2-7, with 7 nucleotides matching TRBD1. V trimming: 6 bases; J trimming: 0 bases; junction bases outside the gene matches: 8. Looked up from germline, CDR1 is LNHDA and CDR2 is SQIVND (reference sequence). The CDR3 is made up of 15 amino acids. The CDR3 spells CASSDGQGVSYEQYF. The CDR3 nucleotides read TGTGCCAGTAGCGACGGGCAGGGGGTCTCCTACGAGCAGTACTTC.

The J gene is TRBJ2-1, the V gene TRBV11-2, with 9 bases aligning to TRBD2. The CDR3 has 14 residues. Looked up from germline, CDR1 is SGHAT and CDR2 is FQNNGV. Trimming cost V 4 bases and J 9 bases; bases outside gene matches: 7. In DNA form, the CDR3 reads TGTGCCAGCAGCTCATTTAGCGGGAGCGGTGAGCAGTTCTTC. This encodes CASSSFSGSGEQFF.

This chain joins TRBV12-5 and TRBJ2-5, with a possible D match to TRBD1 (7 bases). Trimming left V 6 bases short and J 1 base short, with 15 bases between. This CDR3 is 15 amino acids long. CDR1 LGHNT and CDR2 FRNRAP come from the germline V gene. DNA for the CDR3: TGTGCTAGTGGCCCACGCGGGACAGCCCAAGAGACCCAGTACTTC. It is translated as CASGPRGTAQETQYF.

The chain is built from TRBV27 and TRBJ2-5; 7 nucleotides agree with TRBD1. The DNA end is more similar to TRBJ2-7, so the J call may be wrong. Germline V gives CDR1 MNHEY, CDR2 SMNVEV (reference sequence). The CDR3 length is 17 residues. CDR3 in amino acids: CASSSQVFAGGVYEQYF. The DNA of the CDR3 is TGTGCCAGCAGTTCCCAGGTATTTGCAGGGGGAGTCTACGAGCAGTACTTC.

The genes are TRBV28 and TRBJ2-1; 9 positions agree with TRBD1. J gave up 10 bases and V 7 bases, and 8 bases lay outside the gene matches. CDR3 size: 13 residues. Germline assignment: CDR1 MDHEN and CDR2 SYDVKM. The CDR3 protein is CASNKQGANEQFF. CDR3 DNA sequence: TGTGCCAGCAATAAACAGGGGGCCAACGAGCAGTTCTTC.

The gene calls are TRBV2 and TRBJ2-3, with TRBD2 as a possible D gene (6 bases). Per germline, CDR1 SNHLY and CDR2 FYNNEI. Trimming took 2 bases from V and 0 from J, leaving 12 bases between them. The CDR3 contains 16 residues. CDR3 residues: CASSETSKTSTDTQYF. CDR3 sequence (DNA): TGTGCCAGCAGTGAAACTAGCAAAACTAGCACAGATACGCAGTATTTT.

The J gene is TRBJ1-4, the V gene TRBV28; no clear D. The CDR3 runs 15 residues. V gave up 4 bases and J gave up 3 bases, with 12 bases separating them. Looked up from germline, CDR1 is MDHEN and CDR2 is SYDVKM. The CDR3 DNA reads TGTGCCAGCAGTTCCCCGTCTACAGCTAATGAAAAACTGTTTTTT. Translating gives CASSSPSTANEKLFF.

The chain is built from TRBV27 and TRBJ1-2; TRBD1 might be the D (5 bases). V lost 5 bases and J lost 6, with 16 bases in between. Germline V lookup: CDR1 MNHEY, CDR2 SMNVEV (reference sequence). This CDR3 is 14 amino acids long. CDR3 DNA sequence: TGTGCCAGCAGTAAGAATACCCTAGGGGATGGCTACACCTTC. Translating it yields CASSKNTLGDGYTF.

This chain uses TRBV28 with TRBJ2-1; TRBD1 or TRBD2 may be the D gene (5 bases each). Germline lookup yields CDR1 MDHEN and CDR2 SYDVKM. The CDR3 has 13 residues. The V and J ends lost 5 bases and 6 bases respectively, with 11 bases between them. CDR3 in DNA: TGTGCCAGCAGTCCTGGGACCCTCAATGAGCAGTTCTTC. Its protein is CASSPGTLNEQFF.